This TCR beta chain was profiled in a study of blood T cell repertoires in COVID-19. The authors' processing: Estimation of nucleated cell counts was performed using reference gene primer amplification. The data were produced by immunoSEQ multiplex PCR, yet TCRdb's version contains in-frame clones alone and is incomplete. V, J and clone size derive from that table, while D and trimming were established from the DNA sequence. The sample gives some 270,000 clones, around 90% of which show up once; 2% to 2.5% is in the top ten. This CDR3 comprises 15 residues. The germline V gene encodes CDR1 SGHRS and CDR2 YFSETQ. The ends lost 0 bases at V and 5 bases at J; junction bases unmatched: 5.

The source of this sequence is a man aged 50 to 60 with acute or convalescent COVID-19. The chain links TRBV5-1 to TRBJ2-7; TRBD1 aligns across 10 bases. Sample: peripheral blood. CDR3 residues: CASSLDPGTGDEQYF. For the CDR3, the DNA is TGCGCCAGCAGCTTGGATCCGGGGACAGGGGACGAGCAGTACTTC. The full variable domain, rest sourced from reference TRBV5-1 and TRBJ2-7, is KAGVTQTPRYLIKTRGQQVTLSCSPISGHRSVSWYQQTPGQGLQFLFEYFSETQRNKGNFPGRFSGRQFSNSRSEMNVSTLELGDSALYLCASSLDPGTGDEQYFGPGTRLTVT.